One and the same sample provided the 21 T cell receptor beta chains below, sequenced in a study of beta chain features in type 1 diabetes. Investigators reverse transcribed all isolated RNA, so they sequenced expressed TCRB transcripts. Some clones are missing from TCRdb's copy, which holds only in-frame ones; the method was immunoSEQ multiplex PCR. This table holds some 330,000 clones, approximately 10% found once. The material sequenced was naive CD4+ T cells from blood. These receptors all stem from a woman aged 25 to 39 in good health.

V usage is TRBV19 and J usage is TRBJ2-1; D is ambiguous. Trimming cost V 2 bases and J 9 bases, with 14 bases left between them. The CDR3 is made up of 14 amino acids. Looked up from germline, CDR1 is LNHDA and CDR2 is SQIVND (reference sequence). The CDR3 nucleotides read TGTGCCAGTAGTATACCAGCGTCAGCTGGTGAGCAGTTCTTC. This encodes CASSIPASAGEQFF.

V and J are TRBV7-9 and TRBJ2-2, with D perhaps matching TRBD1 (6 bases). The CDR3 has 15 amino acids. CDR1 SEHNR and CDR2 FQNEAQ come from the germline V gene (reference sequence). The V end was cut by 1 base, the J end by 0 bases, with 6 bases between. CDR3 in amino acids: CASSLGTANTGELFF. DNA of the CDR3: TGTGCCAGCAGCTTAGGGACAGCGAACACCGGGGAGCTGTTTTTT.

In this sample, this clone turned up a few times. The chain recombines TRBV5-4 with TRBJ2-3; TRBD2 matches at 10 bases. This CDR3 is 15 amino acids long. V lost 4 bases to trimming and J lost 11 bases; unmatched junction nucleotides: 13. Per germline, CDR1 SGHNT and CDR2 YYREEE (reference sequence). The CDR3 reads CASSQGLAEGRGQYF. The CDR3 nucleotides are TGTGCCAGCAGCCAAGGACTAGCGGAGGGGCGAGGGCAGTATTTT.

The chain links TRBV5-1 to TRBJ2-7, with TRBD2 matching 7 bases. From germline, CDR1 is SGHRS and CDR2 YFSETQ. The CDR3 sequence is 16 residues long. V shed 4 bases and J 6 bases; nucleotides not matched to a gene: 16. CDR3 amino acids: CASSLPPGRERGEQYF. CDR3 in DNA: TGCGCCAGCAGCCTGCCTCCGGGGCGGGAGAGGGGCGAGCAGTACTTC.

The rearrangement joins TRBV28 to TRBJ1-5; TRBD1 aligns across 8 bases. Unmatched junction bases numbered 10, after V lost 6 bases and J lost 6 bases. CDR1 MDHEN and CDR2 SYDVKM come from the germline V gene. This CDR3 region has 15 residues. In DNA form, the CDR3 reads TGTGCCAGCAGCCCCCGGACAGGGTCCCCTCAGCCCCAGCATTTT. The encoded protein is CASSPRTGSPQPQHF.

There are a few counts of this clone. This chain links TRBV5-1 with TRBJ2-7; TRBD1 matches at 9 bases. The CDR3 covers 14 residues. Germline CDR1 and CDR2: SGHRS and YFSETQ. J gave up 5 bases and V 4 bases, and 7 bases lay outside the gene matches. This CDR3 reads CASSPGTGTDEQYF. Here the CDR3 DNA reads TGCGCCAGCAGCCCCGGGACAGGGACCGACGAGCAGTACTTC.

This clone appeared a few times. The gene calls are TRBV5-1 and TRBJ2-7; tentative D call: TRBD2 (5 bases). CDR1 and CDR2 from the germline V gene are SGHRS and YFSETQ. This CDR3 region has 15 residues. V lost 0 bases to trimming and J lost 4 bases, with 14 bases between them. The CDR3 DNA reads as TGCGCCAGCAGCTTGGCCAGCGGCAGTACGTACGAGCAGTACTTC. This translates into CASSLASGSTYEQYF.

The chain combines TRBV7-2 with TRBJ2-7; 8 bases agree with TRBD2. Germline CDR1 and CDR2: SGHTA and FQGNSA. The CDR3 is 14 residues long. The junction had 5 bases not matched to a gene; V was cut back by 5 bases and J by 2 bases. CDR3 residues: CASSPTSGPYEQYF. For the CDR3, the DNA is TGTGCCAGCAGCCCCACTAGCGGACCCTACGAGCAGTACTTC.

The CDR3 nucleotides read TGTGCCAGCAGCAAAATTGACAGGCCCTGCGGCTACGAGCAGTACTTC. It specifies CASSKIDRPCGYEQYF. V gene TRBV21-1 combines with J gene TRBJ2-7; TRBD1, the D gene given by the table, was not confirmed from the DNA. TRBV21-1 is classified as a pseudogene. The CDR3 spans 16 residues.

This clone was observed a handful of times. CDR3 bases: TGTGCCATCAGCGTCGGGGGGACTAGCGGGAGGGGAGAGACCCAGTACTTC. Encoded protein: CAISVGGTSGRGETQYF. The rearrangement links TRBV10-3 to TRBJ2-5; 16 bases line up with TRBD2. CDR1 and CDR2 (germline): ENHRY, SYGVKD. The CDR3 runs to 17 residues. J lost 4 bases, V lost 6 bases, and 8 bases had no gene match.

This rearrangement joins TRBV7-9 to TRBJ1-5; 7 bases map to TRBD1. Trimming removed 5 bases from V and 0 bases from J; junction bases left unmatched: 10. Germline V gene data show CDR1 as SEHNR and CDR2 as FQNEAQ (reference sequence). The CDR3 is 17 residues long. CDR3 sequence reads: CASSLEGTDDSNQPQHF. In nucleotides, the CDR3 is TGTGCCAGCAGCCTTGAAGGGACAGATGATAGCAATCAGCCCCAGCATTTT.

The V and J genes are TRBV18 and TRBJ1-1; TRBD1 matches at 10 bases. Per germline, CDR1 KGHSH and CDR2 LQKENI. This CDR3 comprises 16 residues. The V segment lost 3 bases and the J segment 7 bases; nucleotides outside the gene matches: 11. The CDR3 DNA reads TGTGCCAGCTCACCCCGCTTGGGACAGGGGCACGGTGAAGCTTTCTTT. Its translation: CASSPRLGQGHGEAFF. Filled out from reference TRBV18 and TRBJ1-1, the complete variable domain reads NAGVMQNPRHLVRRRGQEARLRCSPMKGHSHVYWYRQLPEEGLKFMVYLQKENIIDESGMPKERFSAEFPKEGPSILRIQQVVRGDSAAYFCASSPRLGQGHGEAFFGQGTRLTVV.

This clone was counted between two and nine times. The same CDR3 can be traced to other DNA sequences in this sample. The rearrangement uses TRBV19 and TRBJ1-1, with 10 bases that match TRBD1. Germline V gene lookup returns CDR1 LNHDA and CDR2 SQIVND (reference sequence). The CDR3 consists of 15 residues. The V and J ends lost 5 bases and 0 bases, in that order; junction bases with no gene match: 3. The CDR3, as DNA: TGTGCCAGTAGTCGGGACAGGGGAATGAACACTGAAGCTTTCTTT. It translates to CASSRDRGMNTEAFF.

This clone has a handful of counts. The CDR3 coding sequence is TGTGCCAGCAGGATGGGACAGGGCACTGAAGCTTTCTTT. Residues: CASRMGQGTEAFF. J is TRBJ1-1 and V is TRBV27; TRBD1 agrees at 9 bases. The ends lost 6 bases at V and 4 bases at J; junction bases unmatched: 3. From germline, CDR1 is MNHEY and CDR2 SMNVEV (reference sequence). There are 13 residues in the CDR3.

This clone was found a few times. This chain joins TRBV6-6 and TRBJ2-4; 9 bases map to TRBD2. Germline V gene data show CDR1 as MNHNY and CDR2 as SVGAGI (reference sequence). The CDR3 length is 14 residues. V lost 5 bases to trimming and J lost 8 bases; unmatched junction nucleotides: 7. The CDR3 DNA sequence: TGTGCCAGCAGTGATAGCGGGAGAGCGTACATTCAGTACTTC. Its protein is CASSDSGRAYIQYF.

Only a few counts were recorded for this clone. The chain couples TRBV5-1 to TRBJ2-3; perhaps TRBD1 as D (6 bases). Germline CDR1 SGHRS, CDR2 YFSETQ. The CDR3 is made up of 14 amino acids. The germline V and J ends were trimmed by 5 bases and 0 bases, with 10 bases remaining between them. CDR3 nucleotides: TGCGCCAGCAGTTCGGACAGAAGCACAGATACGCAGTATTTT. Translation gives CASSSDRSTDTQYF.

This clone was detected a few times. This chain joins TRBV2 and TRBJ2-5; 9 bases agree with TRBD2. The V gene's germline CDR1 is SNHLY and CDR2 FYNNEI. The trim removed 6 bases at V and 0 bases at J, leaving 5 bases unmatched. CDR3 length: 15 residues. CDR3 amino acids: CASSASGINQETQYF. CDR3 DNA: TGTGCCAGCAGCGCTAGCGGGATTAACCAAGAGACCCAGTACTTC.

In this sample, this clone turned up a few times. CDR3 DNA sequence: TGTGCCAGCAGTCCGGGACTAGCGGACAATGAGCAGTTCTTC. It translates to CASSPGLADNEQFF. V and J are TRBV2 and TRBJ2-1, with 11 bases matching TRBD2. Looked up from germline, CDR1 is SNHLY and CDR2 is FYNNEI. The CDR3 consists of 14 residues. Germline trimming cut 5 bases from V and 5 bases from J; bases unmatched to any gene: 2.

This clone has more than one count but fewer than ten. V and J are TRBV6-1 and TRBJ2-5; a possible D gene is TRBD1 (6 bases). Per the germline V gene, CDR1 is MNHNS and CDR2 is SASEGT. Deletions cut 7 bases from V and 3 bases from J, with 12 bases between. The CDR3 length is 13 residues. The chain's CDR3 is CASTKDSEETQYF. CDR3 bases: TGTGCCAGCACTAAGGACAGTGAAGAGACCCAGTACTTC.

The CDR3 region has the DNA TGCAGCGTTAATTCGGCAACTAATGAAAAACTGTTTTTT. It encodes CSVNSATNEKLFF. The chain has TRBV29-1 and TRBJ1-4, with no clear D. V lost 5 bases and J 0 bases, leaving 7 bases between the germline ends. This CDR3 region has 13 residues. CDR1 is SQVTM, CDR2 ANQGSEA, per germline.

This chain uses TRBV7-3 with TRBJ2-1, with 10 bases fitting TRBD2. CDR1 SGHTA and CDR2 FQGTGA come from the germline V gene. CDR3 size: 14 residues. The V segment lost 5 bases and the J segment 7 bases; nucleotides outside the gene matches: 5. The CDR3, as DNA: TGTGCCAGCAGCGCCACTAGCGGGGCTAATGAGCAGTTCTTC. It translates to CASSATSGANEQFF.